The 30 T cell receptor beta chains below were found in one sample sequenced in a study of response to subunit inactivated influenza vaccine (dated by TCRdb to about 2018). The library was generated by RT-PCR. Instrument used: Illumina HiSeq 2500. The raw public reads went through TCRdb reprocessing: fastp at Q25, MiXCR clone calling, in-frame beta chains kept. Identical CDR3 proteins give one entry, which carries the most common genes and DNA. The sample has about 620,000 distinct CDR3 sequences on record, approximately 10% of them singletons. 10% to 13% of the sample goes to the ten largest clones. The sample here was PBMCs from blood, taken on the day of vaccination. The receptors were sampled from a man aged 50 to 60 who received an inactivated influenza vaccine. Donor details come from another sample of the same person, matched by shared clones.

The sample holds a few counts of this clonotype. V usage is TRBV4-3 and J usage is TRBJ1-2; the D gene is possibly TRBD1 (5 bases). The germline V gene encodes CDR1 LGHNA and CDR2 YSLEER. The CDR3 is 14 residues long. Trimming removed 5 bases at V and 4 bases at J, with 14 bases between. The CDR3: CASSTRGMAYGYTF. Here the CDR3 DNA reads TGCGCCAGCAGCACCCGGGGGATGGCCTATGGCTACACCTTC.

V and J are TRBV29-1 and TRBJ2-1; D is unclear. Germline V gene data show CDR1 as SQVTM and CDR2 as ANQGSEA. The CDR3 has 13 amino acids. Trimming cost V 4 bases and J 6 bases, with 13 bases left between them. As DNA, the CDR3 is TGCAGCGTTGTTCCCCTAATCTCCAATGAGCAGTTCTTC. Translation gives CSVVPLISNEQFF.

The genes are TRBV7-2 and TRBJ1-1, with D uncertain. This CDR3 contains 13 residues. V lost 4 bases, J lost 5 bases, and 11 bases lay in between. Germline CDR1 SGHTA, CDR2 FQGNSA. CDR3 coding DNA: TGTGCCAGCAGCTCGACCACCCGGACTGAAGCTTTCTTT. It yields the protein CASSSTTRTEAFF.

This clonotype was counted a few times. The rearrangement links TRBV12-3 or TRBV12-4 to TRBJ2-7, with D possibly matching TRBD1 (5 bases). This CDR3 is 13 amino acids long. The ends were cut back, 2 bases at V and 7 bases at J, with 12 bases in the middle. CDR3 bases: TGTGCCAGCAGTTTAAACAGGAGAGAAGAGCAGTACTTC. Encoded protein: CASSLNRREEQYF.

This sequence joins TRBV5-5 and TRBJ1-5; 8 bases are shared with TRBD1. Germline CDR1 SGHKS, CDR2 YYEKEE (reference sequence). The CDR3 loop spans 13 amino acids. With 0 bases clipped from V and 11 bases from J, the junction kept 4 bases outside the gene matches. DNA for the CDR3: TGTGCCAGCAGCTTGGACAGGGGGAGAGCCCAGCATTTT. This gives the protein CASSLDRGRAQHF.

The genes are TRBV6-6 and TRBJ1-6; 11 bases are shared with TRBD1. V shed 7 bases and J 9 bases; nucleotides not matched to a gene: 2. The CDR3 sequence is 13 residues long. The germline gives CDR1 MNHNY, CDR2 SVGAGI (reference sequence). CDR3 nucleotide sequence: TGTGCCAGCAAGGACAGGGGGCTTTCACCCCTCCACTTT. Translated: CASKDRGLSPLHF.

This clonotype was found once. CDR3 residues: CASSFGNANTGELFF. The CDR3 region has the DNA TGCGCCAGCAGCTTCGGTAACGCGAACACCGGGGAGCTGTTTTTT. The chain uses TRBV5-1 and TRBJ2-2; D gene uncertain. CDR1 is SGHRS, CDR2 YFSETQ, per germline. CDR3 length: 15 residues. The V end was cut by 2 bases, the J end by 0 bases, with 8 bases between.

The sample holds a few counts of this clonotype. This chain connects TRBV7-2 to TRBJ1-5; D is ambiguous. CDR3 size: 12 residues. Trimming removed 3 bases at V and 6 bases at J, with 6 bases between. Looked up from germline, CDR1 is SGHTA and CDR2 is FQGNSA. CDR3 residues: CASSFLSQPQHF. The CDR3 DNA reads as TGTGCCAGCAGCTTCTTAAGTCAGCCCCAGCATTTT.

On this clonotype itself: Compared with germline, one end of the junction differs, possibly owing to a read error. The rearrangement uses TRBV5-4 and TRBJ2-3, with D hard to call. The CDR3 spans 15 residues. Germline CDR1 SGHNT, CDR2 YYREEE (reference sequence). The CDR3 sequence: CASSLGLPYTATQYF. DNA of the CDR3: TGTGCCAGCAGCTTGGGACTTCCCTACACAGCTACGCAGTATTTT. The variable domain in full, with the rest retrieved from reference TRBV5-4 and TRBJ2-3, is ETGVTQSPTHLIKTRGQQVTLRCSSQSGHNTVSWYQQALGQGPQFIFQYYREEENGRGNFPPRFSGLQFPNYSSELNVNALELDDSALYLCASSLGLPYTATQYFGPGTRLTVL.

The rearrangement joins TRBV6-2 or TRBV6-3 to TRBJ1-1, with 8 nucleotides matching TRBD1. Germline assignment: CDR1 MNHEY and CDR2 SVGEGT. This CDR3 has 17 residues. Germline trimming cut 0 bases from V and 5 bases from J; bases unmatched to any gene: 11. CDR3 protein: CASSYSGQGQGGTEAFF. Here the CDR3 DNA reads TGTGCCAGCAGTTACTCGGGGCAAGGACAGGGAGGAACTGAAGCTTTCTTT.

This clonotype was seen only a few times. The CDR3 bases are TGCAGTGCCCAGGCCTTGGGGGACCTCCCCTGGCAGCAGTACTTC. Its protein product is CSAQALGDLPWQQYF. V is TRBV20-1 and J is TRBJ2-7, with D possibly called TRBD1 or TRBD2 (5 bases each). Germline assignment: CDR1 DFQATT and CDR2 SNEGSKA (reference sequence). Trimming removed 6 bases at V and 8 bases at J, with 26 bases between. The CDR3 is 15 residues long.

This clonotype was recorded a few times. The chain couples TRBV11-2 to TRBJ2-1, with D tentatively TRBD2 (7 bases). Germline V lookup: CDR1 SGHAT, CDR2 FQNNGV. Trimming stripped 1 base from V and 4 bases from J, with 17 bases between. This CDR3 has 17 residues. The CDR3 loop is CASSLGSGTSSYNEQFF. The CDR3 DNA reads TGTGCCAGCAGCTTAGGAAGCGGGACATCATCATACAATGAGCAGTTCTTC.

The chain is built from TRBV7-2 and TRBJ1-6; D may be TRBD1 (5 bases). Germline V gives CDR1 SGHTA, CDR2 FQGNSA. The CDR3 totals 16 residues. Trimming left V 1 base short and J 6 bases short, with 13 bases between. CDR3 amino acids: CASSLVYGAGNSPLHF. The CDR3 DNA reads TGTGCCAGCAGCTTAGTGTATGGGGCGGGTAATTCACCCCTCCACTTT.

This clonotype was detected only a few times. The rearrangement uses TRBV6-1 and TRBJ1-5; D is unclear. Trimming took off 1 base at V and 5 bases at J, with 6 bases between the two ends. The CDR3 contains 13 residues. In germline, CDR1 is MNHNS, CDR2 SASEGT. CDR3 DNA: TGTGCCAGCAGTGAAGGCCAATATCAGCCCCAGCATTTT. Translated, it gives CASSEGQYQPQHF.

J is TRBJ2-2 and V is TRBV9; D may be TRBD2 (6 bases). The V gene lost 7 bases and the J gene lost 5 bases, with 9 bases spanning the gap. In germline, CDR1 is SGDLS, CDR2 YYNGEE. The CDR3 totals 12 residues. The CDR3 region has the DNA TGTGCCAGCCGCCTAGCGACCGGGGAGCTGTTTTTT. This encodes CASRLATGELFF.

This clonotype was found a few times. This chain links TRBV4-3 with TRBJ2-1; D call uncertain. The CDR3 totals 13 residues. Germline lookup yields CDR1 LGHNA and CDR2 YSLEER. With 0 bases removed from V and 8 bases from J, the gap between germline ends came to 8 bases. CDR3 amino acids: CASSQELLDEQFF. Here the CDR3 DNA reads TGCGCCAGCAGCCAAGAACTCCTGGATGAGCAGTTCTTC.

The rearrangement joins TRBV24-1 to TRBJ2-2, with 7 bases matching TRBD1. This CDR3 contains 14 residues. The V gene end was trimmed by 9 bases and the J gene end by 2 bases; junction bases not matched to a gene: 5. Germline CDR1 and CDR2: KGHDR and SFDVKD. The CDR3 DNA reads as TGTGCCACCCAAGACAGGGCTAACACCGGGGAGCTGTTTTTT. Translated, it gives CATQDRANTGELFF.

This chain joins TRBV29-1 and TRBJ1-2; 7 positions match TRBD1. After removal of 1 base from V and 10 bases from J, the junction contained 9 bases not matched to a gene. The CDR3 has 13 amino acids. Germline V gene lookup returns CDR1 SQVTM and CDR2 ANQGSEA. The CDR3 is CSVEGWQGVDYTF. In DNA, the CDR3 is TGCAGCGTTGAAGGTTGGCAGGGGGTTGACTACACCTTC. Full variable domain (missing parts from reference TRBV29-1 and TRBJ1-2): SAVISQKPSRDICQRGTSLTIQCQVDSQVTMMFWYRQQPGQSLTLIATANQGSEATYESGFVIDKFPISRPNLTFSTLTVSNMSPEDSSIYLCSVEGWQGVDYTFGSGTRLTVV.

This clonotype was detected many times. The chain is built from TRBV20-1 and TRBJ2-5; tentatively, D is TRBD2 (6 bases). The germline gives CDR1 DFQATT, CDR2 SNEGSKA (reference sequence). CDR3 length: 13 amino acids. With 3 bases removed from V and 5 bases from J, the gap between germline ends came to 13 bases. Here the CDR3 DNA reads TGCAGTGCTAGTCCCCTAGCGCGGGAGACCCAGTACTTC. This gives the protein CSASPLARETQYF.

This clonotype was seen more than once but under ten times. The rearrangement links TRBV18 to TRBJ1-1; possibly TRBD1 for D (6 bases). The CDR3 loop spans 15 amino acids. The V end was cut by 3 bases, the J end by 2 bases, with 13 bases between. CDR1 is KGHSH and CDR2 is LQKENI in the germline V gene. CDR3: CASSPYYRDNTEAFF. DNA of the CDR3: TGTGCCAGCTCACCTTATTACAGGGATAACACTGAAGCTTTCTTT.

This clonotype was detected only a few times. The chain employs TRBV7-9 and TRBJ1-1, with 8 bases identical to TRBD1. The CDR3 length is 14 residues. The germline V gene has CDR1 SEHNR and CDR2 FQNEAQ (reference sequence). Trimming took 5 bases from V and 6 from J; bases not matched to a gene: 8. The CDR3 sequence: CASSLDRVGPEAFF. The CDR3 DNA reads TGTGCCAGCAGCCTGGACAGGGTGGGTCCTGAAGCTTTCTTT.

The rearrangement joins TRBV7-2 to TRBJ2-1; 7 nucleotides agree with TRBD1. The V gene end was trimmed by 1 base and the J gene end by 10 bases; junction bases not matched to a gene: 4. From germline, CDR1 is SGHTA and CDR2 FQGNSA. The CDR3 contains 13 residues. The CDR3 reads CASSLGGGREQFF. The DNA of the CDR3 is TGTGCCAGCAGCTTAGGAGGGGGCAGAGAGCAGTTCTTC.

This clonotype was detected ten times or more. V gene TRBV19 combines with J gene TRBJ2-1, with D hard to call. Germline assignment: CDR1 LNHDA and CDR2 SQIVND (reference sequence). Trimming removed 6 bases at V and 6 bases at J, with 15 bases between. The CDR3 has 14 amino acids. The CDR3 spells CASSQGKDLNEQFF. CDR3 DNA: TGTGCCAGTAGCCAAGGAAAGGACCTCAATGAGCAGTTCTTC.

This sequence joins TRBV7-2 and TRBJ2-5, with TRBD2 matching over 12 bases. This CDR3 region has 16 residues. Trimming took 8 bases from V and 7 from J; bases not matched to a gene: 14. Germline V CDR1 and CDR2: SGHTA, FQGNSA. CDR3 residues: CASSRALAGGPVTQYF. The CDR3 region has the DNA TGTGCCAGCTCGAGGGCTCTAGCGGGAGGGCCGGTGACCCAGTACTTC.

The J gene is TRBJ1-3, the V gene TRBV15; D not certain. Looked up from germline, CDR1 is LNHNV and CDR2 is YYDKDF (reference sequence). This CDR3 region has 15 residues. Trimming left V 0 bases short and J 0 bases short, with 6 bases between. The CDR3 here is CATSRDVGSGNTIYF. CDR3 DNA sequence: TGTGCCACCAGCAGAGATGTGGGCTCTGGAAACACCATATATTTT.

This clonotype was picked up many times. The chain combines TRBV10-3 with TRBJ2-3; TRBD2 might be the D (5 bases). CDR3 length: 13 residues. V was pared by 4 bases and J by 2 bases, with 7 bases between. Germline values: CDR1 ENHRY, CDR2 SYGVKD. The chain's CDR3 is CAISVGVTDTQYF. The CDR3 DNA sequence: TGTGCCATCAGTGTCGGGGTCACAGATACGCAGTATTTT.

This clonotype occurred a few times. The V call is TRBV30, the J call TRBJ2-1; D is undetermined. Germline loops: CDR1 GTSNPN, CDR2 SVGIG (reference sequence). CDR3 length equals 13 residues. With 0 bases removed from V and 5 bases from J, the gap between germline ends came to 8 bases. DNA for the CDR3: TGTGCCTGGAGTGTAATTCCGAACAATGAGCAGTTCTTC. Protein product: CAWSVIPNNEQFF.

J is TRBJ2-3 and V is TRBV27; D unclear. Trimming removed 6 bases at V and 5 bases at J, with 12 bases between. CDR1 and CDR2 (germline): MNHEY, SMNVEV (reference sequence). The CDR3 runs 13 residues. The CDR3 DNA follows: TGTGCCAGCAGAAGGGCGGCTCAAGATACGCAGTATTTT. Its translation is CASRRAAQDTQYF.

This clonotype was counted a few times. This chain links TRBV20-1 with TRBJ1-2, with D perhaps matching TRBD1 (5 bases). The V end lost 2 bases, the J end lost 2 bases, and 12 bases lay between the germline ends. Germline V lookup: CDR1 DFQATT, CDR2 SNEGSKA (reference sequence). This CDR3 is built from 14 residues. The CDR3 DNA follows: TGCAGTGCTAGAAACCAGGGCCTGAACTATGGCTACACCTTC. Protein: CSARNQGLNYGYTF.

The V and J genes are TRBV7-9 and TRBJ2-5; TRBD1 matches at 7 bases. The length of the CDR3 is 15 residues. Germline trimming cut 6 bases from V and 4 bases from J; bases unmatched to any gene: 11. In germline, CDR1 is SEHNR, CDR2 FQNEAQ (reference sequence). CDR3 in DNA: TGTGCCAGCAGTCGGGACAGCCCGAGGTCAGAGACCCAGTACTTC. It yields the protein CASSRDSPRSETQYF.